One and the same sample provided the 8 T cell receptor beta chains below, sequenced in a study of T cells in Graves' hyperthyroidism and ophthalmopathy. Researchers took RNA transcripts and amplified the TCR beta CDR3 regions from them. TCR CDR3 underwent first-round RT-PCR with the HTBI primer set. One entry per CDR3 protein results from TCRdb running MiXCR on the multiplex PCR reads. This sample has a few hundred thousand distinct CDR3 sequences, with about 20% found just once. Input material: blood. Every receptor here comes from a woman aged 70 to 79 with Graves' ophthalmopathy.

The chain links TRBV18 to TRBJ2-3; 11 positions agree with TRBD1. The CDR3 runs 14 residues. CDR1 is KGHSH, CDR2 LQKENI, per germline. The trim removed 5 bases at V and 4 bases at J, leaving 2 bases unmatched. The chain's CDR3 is CASSRTGGADTQYF. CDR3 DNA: TGTGCCAGCTCAAGGACAGGGGGCGCAGATACGCAGTATTTT.

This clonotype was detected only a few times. This CDR3 is CASSIRTANYGYTF. DNA for the CDR3: TGTGCCAGCAGCATCCGGACGGCTAACTATGGCTACACCTTC. The chain employs TRBV13 and TRBJ1-2, with no clear D. The CDR3 has 14 amino acids. Trimming took off 5 bases at V and 0 bases at J, with 10 bases between the two ends. CDR1 and CDR2 from the germline V gene are PRHDT and FYEKMQ (reference sequence). The variable domain in full, with the rest retrieved from reference TRBV13 and TRBJ1-2, is AAGVIQSPRHLIKEKRETATLKCYPIPRHDTVYWYQQGPGQDPQFLISFYEKMQSDKGSIPDRFSAQQFSDYHSELNMSSLELGDSALYFCASSIRTANYGYTFGSGTRLTVV.

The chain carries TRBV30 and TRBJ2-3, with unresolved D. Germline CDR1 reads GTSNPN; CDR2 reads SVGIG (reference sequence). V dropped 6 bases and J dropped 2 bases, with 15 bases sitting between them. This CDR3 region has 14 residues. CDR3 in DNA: TGTGCCTGTCATTCCGGACCGATCACAGATACGCAGTATTTT. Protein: CACHSGPITDTQYF.

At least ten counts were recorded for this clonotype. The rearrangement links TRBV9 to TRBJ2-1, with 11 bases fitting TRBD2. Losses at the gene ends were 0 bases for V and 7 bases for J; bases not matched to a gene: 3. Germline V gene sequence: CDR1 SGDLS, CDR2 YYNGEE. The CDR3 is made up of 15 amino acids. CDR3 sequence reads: CASSVVASGRNEQFF. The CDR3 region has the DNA TGTGCCAGCAGCGTAGTGGCTAGCGGGAGGAATGAGCAGTTCTTC.

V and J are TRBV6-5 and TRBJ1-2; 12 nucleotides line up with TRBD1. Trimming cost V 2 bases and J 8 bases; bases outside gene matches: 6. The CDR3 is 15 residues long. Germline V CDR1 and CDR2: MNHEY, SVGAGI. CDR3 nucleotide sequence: TGTGCCAGCAGTTACGCTCCGGGACAGGGGGCCGGCTACACCTTC. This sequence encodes CASSYAPGQGAGYTF.

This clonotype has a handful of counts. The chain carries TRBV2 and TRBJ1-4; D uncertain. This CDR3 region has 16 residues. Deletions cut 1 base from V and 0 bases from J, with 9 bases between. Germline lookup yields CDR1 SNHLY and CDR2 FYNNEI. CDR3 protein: CASSEGGVATNEKLFF. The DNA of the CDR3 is TGTGCCAGCAGTGAAGGGGGAGTCGCAACTAATGAAAAACTGTTTTTT.

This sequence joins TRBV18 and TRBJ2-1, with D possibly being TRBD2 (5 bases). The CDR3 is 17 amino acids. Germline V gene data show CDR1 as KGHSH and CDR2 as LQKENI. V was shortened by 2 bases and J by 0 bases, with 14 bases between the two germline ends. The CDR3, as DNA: TGTGCCAGCTCACCAATGGACTTCCTTATCTCCTACAATGAGCAGTTCTTC. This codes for CASSPMDFLISYNEQFF. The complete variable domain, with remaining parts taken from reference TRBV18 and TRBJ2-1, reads NAGVMQNPRHLVRRRGQEARLRCSPMKGHSHVYWYRQLPEEGLKFMVYLQKENIIDESGMPKERFSAEFPKEGPSILRIQQVVRGDSAAYFCASSPMDFLISYNEQFFGPGTRLTVL.

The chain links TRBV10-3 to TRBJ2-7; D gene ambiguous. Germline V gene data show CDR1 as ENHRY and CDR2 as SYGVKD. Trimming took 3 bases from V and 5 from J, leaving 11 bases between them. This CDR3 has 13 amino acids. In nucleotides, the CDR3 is TGTGCCATCAGTGACCCGGACGGCCACGAGCAGTACTTC. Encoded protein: CAISDPDGHEQYF.